This is a list of T cell receptor beta chains from one sample in a study of T-cell memory formation after mild COVID-19. TCRdb ran MiXCR on the 5' RACE reads and lists one entry per CDR3 protein. Counted here are approximately 240,000 distinct CDR3 sequences, roughly 17% occurring once; the ten biggest clones make up around 3.8%. The sample was PBMCs or a T cell subset sorted from them (not recorded which). These receptors were taken from a man between 18 and 29 years old who had mild COVID-19 (a few samples of this study predate the infection). Cell type and time point are not known. Each CDR3 is given with its conserved first and last residue. A D gene is named only where the DNA matches it firmly. Rows give clone size only sometimes, using once, few, many, or a class for an expanded clone.

many,TRBJ1-1,TRBV29-1,NA,CSVERPTEAFF,TGCAGCGTTGAACGGCCCACTGAAGCTTTCTTT
few,TRBJ1-5,TRBV20-1,TRBD1,CSEREGASNQPQHF,TGCAGTGAGCGGGAGGGGGCTTCCAATCAGCCCCAGCATTTT
many,TRBJ1-1,TRBV6-1,NA,CASSEVYGTEAFF,TGTGCCAGCAGTGAAGTGTACGGGACTGAAGCTTTCTTT
few,TRBJ2-4,TRBV4-3,NA,CASSQDGDIQYF,TGCGCCAGCAGCCAAGATGGGGACATTCAGTACTTC
NA,TRBJ2-6,TRBV6-2/TRBV6-3,NA,CASSRGPGLHSGANVLTF,TGTGCCAGCAGTCGAGGGCCGGGGCTACATTCTGGGGCCAACGTCCTGACTTTC
few,TRBJ1-5,TRBV3-1,TRBD1,CASSQAGGDQPQHF,TGTGCCAGCAGCCAGGCAGGGGGCGATCAGCCCCAGCATTTT
many,TRBJ2-7,TRBV4-1,NA,CASSHPGQQGRLYEQYF,TGCGCCAGCAGCCACCCCGGGCAGCAGGGCCGCCTCTACGAGCAGTACTTC
NA,TRBJ2-7,TRBV12-3/TRBV12-4,TRBD1,CASSLDTGQNYEQYF,TGTGCCAGCAGTTTAGACACGGGACAGAACTACGAGCAGTACTTC
few,TRBJ1-2,TRBV18,NA,CASSPTDGGTMGYTF,TGTGCCAGCTCACCCACGGACGGAGGTACTATGGGCTACACCTTC
few,TRBJ2-2,TRBV6-1,TRBD2,CASIRVAGGDTGELFF,TGTGCCAGCATCCGGGTAGCGGGGGGGGACACCGGGGAGCTGTTTTTT
few,TRBJ1-4,TRBV4-1,NA,CASSQAIGGYEKLFF,TGCGCCAGCAGCCAAGCTATCGGGGGTTATGAAAAACTGTTTTTT
few,TRBJ1-1,TRBV18,TRBD1,CASSPQDRVGTEAFF,TGTGCCAGCTCACCACAGGACAGGGTCGGCACTGAAGCTTTCTTT
few,TRBJ2-5,TRBV20-1,NA,CSARFRGQETQYF,TGCAGTGCTAGATTCCGTGGGCAAGAGACCCAGTACTTC